These 23 T cell receptor beta chains share one sample of origin, sequenced in a study of T cells in Graves' hyperthyroidism and ophthalmopathy. The investigators amplified TCR beta CDR3 regions from RNA transcripts. With the HTBI primer set, the TCR CDR3 went through a first round of RT-PCR. A single record per CDR3 protein comes from TCRdb applying MiXCR to the multiplex PCR reads. The table includes hundreds of thousands of distinct CDR3 sequences, 11% to 15% detected once. Material for sequencing was blood. These receptors were collected from a woman in her twenties or thirties with Graves' hyperthyroidism.

V is TRBV29-1 and J is TRBJ2-7; unclear D gene. CDR1 is SQVTM and CDR2 is ANQGSEA in the germline V gene. The germline V and J ends were trimmed by 3 bases and 0 bases, with 6 bases remaining between them. This CDR3 is built from 12 residues. In nucleotides, the CDR3 is TGCAGCGTTGAGGAGAGCTCCTACGAGCAGTACTTC. It translates to CSVEESSYEQYF.

This clonotype appeared many times. The gene calls are TRBV12-3 or TRBV12-4 and TRBJ1-5; D is unresolved. The CDR3 has 14 amino acids. Trimming took 3 bases from V and 3 from J, leaving 9 bases between them. CDR3: CASSFMELNQPQHF. DNA of the CDR3: TGTGCCAGCAGTTTTATGGAACTCAATCAGCCCCAGCATTTT.

About this clonotype: This clone may be a read error of a much larger clone one base away. The conserved phenylalanine or tryptophan normally closing the CDR3 is absent here, so this likely arose from a read error. This chain links TRBV20-1 with TRBJ2-7; 8 nucleotides match TRBD1. V gave up 2 bases and J gave up 6 bases; unmatched junction bases: 3. In germline, CDR1 is DFQATT, CDR2 SNEGSKA (reference sequence). The CDR3 is 12 residues long. As DNA, the CDR3 is TGCAGTGCTAGATCAGGGGGCCGCGAGCAGTACCTC. It encodes CSARSGGREQYL.

The chain links TRBV20-1 to TRBJ2-7; 7 bases are a match to TRBD2. Germline-derived CDR1 and CDR2 are DFQATT and SNEGSKA (reference sequence). J gave up 3 bases and V 0 bases, and 11 bases lay outside the gene matches. The CDR3 consists of 16 residues. The DNA for the CDR3 is TGCAGTGCTAGAGAAGAAGCCGGGAGGACCCTCTACGAGCAGTACTTC. Translated, it gives CSAREEAGRTLYEQYF.

The rearrangement uses TRBV10-3 and TRBJ2-3, with D possibly being TRBD1 or TRBD2 (6 bases each). CDR3 length: 15 residues. Trimming pared 6 bases from V and 2 bases from J, leaving 15 bases between. From germline, CDR1 is ENHRY and CDR2 SYGVKD. CDR3 sequence reads: CAIREGDTYTDTQYF. CDR3 sequence (DNA): TGTGCCATCAGGGAGGGGGACACTTACACAGATACGCAGTATTTT.

In its sample, this clonotype was seen many times. This chain uses TRBV11-2 with TRBJ1-1; D is undetermined. The V gene's germline CDR1 is SGHAT and CDR2 FQNNGV. This CDR3 is built from 15 residues. Trimming pared 0 bases from V and 1 base from J, leaving 9 bases between. The CDR3 DNA reads TGTGCCAGCAGCTTAGATAGCGGAGGGAACACTGAAGCTTTCTTT. It encodes CASSLDSGGNTEAFF.

The rearrangement joins TRBV4-2 to TRBJ2-7; 7 bases fit TRBD1. After removal of 0 bases from V and 3 bases from J, the junction contained 5 bases not matched to a gene. Looked up from germline, CDR1 is LGHNA and CDR2 is YNFKEQ. CDR3 size: 15 residues. The CDR3 reads CASSQDGTGDYEQYF. DNA of the CDR3: TGTGCCAGCAGCCAAGATGGAACAGGGGACTACGAGCAGTACTTC.

This clonotype has ten or more counts. The chain joins TRBV6-1 to TRBJ2-7; D may match TRBD1 or TRBD2 (5 bases each). Looked up from germline, CDR1 is MNHNS and CDR2 is SASEGT. This CDR3 comprises 15 residues. Trimming pared 4 bases from V and 4 bases from J, leaving 17 bases between. Here the CDR3 reads CASSVTWDPTYEQYF. The DNA for the CDR3 is TGTGCCAGCAGTGTCACCTGGGACCCCACGTACGAGCAGTACTTC.

This clonotype was observed a handful of times. The genes are TRBV28 and TRBJ2-3; tentative D call: TRBD1 (6 bases). The CDR3 runs 14 residues. CDR1 is MDHEN and CDR2 is SYDVKM in the germline V gene. V dropped 5 bases and J dropped 1 base, with 10 bases sitting between them. In DNA form, the CDR3 reads TGTGCCAGCAGTGGAAACAGGGGCACAGATACGCAGTATTTT. Translation: CASSGNRGTDTQYF.

This clonotype was seen repeatedly, ten times or more. The genes are TRBV6-1 and TRBJ2-7; TRBD1 is a possible D gene (7 bases). The germline V gene encodes CDR1 MNHNS and CDR2 SASEGT. The V end was cut by 6 bases, the J end by 3 bases, with 18 bases between. This CDR3 spans 15 amino acids. Here the CDR3 reads CASSRTGGNYYEQYF. CDR3 in DNA: TGTGCCAGCAGCAGGACAGGCGGGAACTACTACGAGCAGTACTTC.

The chain combines TRBV4-1 with TRBJ2-7, with D uncertain. Trimming removed 1 base at V and 2 bases at J, with 9 bases between. The germline V gene has CDR1 MGHRA and CDR2 YSYEKL. The CDR3 loop spans 14 amino acids. DNA for the CDR3: TGCGCCAGCAGCCAAGGCGGCCTTGCCTACGAGCAGTACTTC. This codes for CASSQGGLAYEQYF.

This clonotype was counted only a few times. The chain employs TRBV3-1 and TRBJ2-7, with D uncertain. V was trimmed by 1 base and J by 2 bases, leaving 6 bases between them. This CDR3 has 13 amino acids. Germline V CDR1 and CDR2: LGHDT, YNNKEL (reference sequence). The CDR3 loop is CASSQGGAYEQYF. The CDR3 DNA follows: TGTGCCAGCAGCCAAGGAGGCGCCTACGAGCAGTACTTC.

This clonotype was counted at least ten times. The CDR3, as DNA: TGTGCCAGCAGCACTAGCGGGTGGGCGAAGACCCAGTACTTC. This sequence encodes CASSTSGWAKTQYF. The chain uses TRBV11-2 and TRBJ2-5; 9 nucleotides agree with TRBD2. From germline, CDR1 is SGHAT and CDR2 FQNNGV. Losses at the gene ends were 5 bases for V and 6 bases for J; bases not matched to a gene: 7. The CDR3 is made up of 14 amino acids.

This clonotype was found many times. J is TRBJ1-1 and V is TRBV29-1, with D unresolved. V shed 2 bases and J shed 1 base, with 2 bases lying between them. The germline gives CDR1 SQVTM, CDR2 ANQGSEA. This CDR3 spans 11 amino acids. In DNA, the CDR3 is TGCAGCGTTGAACGGAACACTGAAGCTTTCTTT. It is translated as CSVERNTEAFF.

This clonotype has only a few counts. A much bigger clone sits one base away, suggesting this may be a read error. The rearrangement uses TRBV2 and TRBJ2-3, with a possible D match to TRBD2 (7 bases). Germline CDR1 and CDR2: SNHLY and FYNNEI. The length of the CDR3 is 13 residues. The CDR3 DNA reads TGTGCCAGCGCGGGGGCCCTTCCAGATGCGCAGTATTTT. It is translated as CASAGALPDAQYF. Complete variable domain (other parts from reference TRBV2 and TRBJ2-3): EPEVTQTPSHQVTQMGQEVILRCVPISNHLYFYWYRQILGQKVEFLVSFYNNEISEKSEIFDDQFSVERPDGSNFTLKIRSTKLEDSAMYFCASAGALPDAQYFGPGTRLTVL.

This clonotype turned up a few times. V and J are TRBV18 and TRBJ1-2; 8 bases line up with TRBD1. The length of the CDR3 is 14 residues. With V trimmed by 2 bases and J by 8 bases, 7 bases remained unmatched. Looked up from germline, CDR1 is KGHSH and CDR2 is LQKENI. The CDR3 nucleotides read TGTGCCAGCTCACCAGAAGCAGGGGGCACGGGCTACACCTTC. Translation: CASSPEAGGTGYTF.

The chain combines TRBV28 with TRBJ1-5, with a weak D call TRBD1 (5 bases). Germline V gene lookup returns CDR1 MDHEN and CDR2 SYDVKM. Trimming stripped 4 bases from V and 7 bases from J, with 14 bases between. The CDR3 sequence is 14 residues long. In DNA form, the CDR3 reads TGTGCCAGCAGTTCTCCCGGAGGGGACCAGCCCCAGCATTTT. Translation: CASSSPGGDQPQHF.

This chain links TRBV5-1 with TRBJ2-2; 9 nucleotides line up with TRBD2. CDR3 length equals 16 residues. The V and J ends lost 0 bases and 7 bases, in that order; junction bases with no gene match: 7. In germline, CDR1 is SGHRS, CDR2 YFSETQ. The CDR3 nucleotides are TGCGCCAGCAGCTTGGGATTAGCGGGAGAGATCGGGGAGCTGTTTTTT. It is translated as CASSLGLAGEIGELFF.

This clonotype was seen many times. V usage is TRBV27 and J usage is TRBJ1-2; 7 positions agree with TRBD1. The germline gives CDR1 MNHEY, CDR2 SMNVEV (reference sequence). J was trimmed by 3 bases and V by 5 bases; bases with no gene match: 9. The CDR3 has 15 residues. The CDR3 nucleotides read TGTGCCAGCAGTACACAACGGACAGGCCACTATGGCTACACCTTC. This translates into CASSTQRTGHYGYTF.

This clonotype was found many times. This chain connects TRBV28 to TRBJ2-7; TRBD2 aligns across 7 bases. Trimming removed 7 bases from V and 5 bases from J; junction bases left unmatched: 8. CDR1 is MDHEN, CDR2 SYDVKM, per germline. The CDR3 totals 13 residues. The CDR3 nucleotides are TGTGCCAGCACAGCGGGACCCAGGGACGAGCAGTACTTC. Amino acids: CASTAGPRDEQYF.

This clonotype was seen ten or more times. The genes are TRBV9 and TRBJ2-1; the D gene is possibly TRBD1 (6 bases). The CDR3 covers 13 residues. The V end was cut by 2 bases, the J end by 5 bases, with 8 bases between. Germline CDR1 SGDLS, CDR2 YYNGEE. DNA for the CDR3: TGTGCCAGCAGCGTGACAGGAAACAATGAGCAGTTCTTC. Its protein product is CASSVTGNNEQFF.

In its sample, this clonotype was seen many times. The gene calls are TRBV6-1 and TRBJ2-7; D possibly matches TRBD1 or TRBD2 (6 bases each). V was trimmed by 3 bases and J by 3 bases, leaving 12 bases between them. CDR1 MNHNS and CDR2 SASEGT come from the germline V gene. The CDR3 has 14 residues. In DNA, the CDR3 is TGTGCCAGCAGTGATACCGGGGGCTTCTACGAGCAGTACTTC. It yields the protein CASSDTGGFYEQYF.

The chain joins TRBV10-2 to TRBJ1-6; a possible D gene is TRBD1 (6 bases). V shed 6 bases and J shed 5 bases, with 14 bases lying between them. CDR1 is WSHSY, CDR2 SAAADI, per germline. This CDR3 comprises 15 residues. This chain's CDR3 is CASRGGQSDNSPLHF. The CDR3 DNA reads TGCGCCAGCAGAGGGGGGCAGAGTGATAATTCACCCCTCCACTTT.